Sequencing of this TCR beta chain was carried out in a study of OX40 agonist ivuxolimab in advanced cancers. Notes on the study in general: In the expanded peripheral T cells, antigen specificity was never determined. Among the lowest peripheral clonal expansion occurred in 0.1-3.0 mg/kg partial responders. On average, a greater number of expanded clones characterised CD8+ T cells relative to CD4+.

The data were produced by immunoSEQ multiplex PCR, yet TCRdb's version contains in-frame clones alone and is incomplete. The sample records some 73,000 clones, about 86% being singletons. A remark on this clone: Antigen: not known. This same CDR3 is encoded by further DNA sequences in the sample.

The V end was cut by 0 bases, the J end by 5 bases, with 10 bases between. This CDR3 is 14 amino acids long. Per germline, CDR1 SGHAT and CDR2 FQNNGV. The clonotype originates from an adult with an advanced solid tumor such as melanoma, head and neck, liver or kidney cancer. This specimen was CD4+ or CD8+ T cells sorted from blood, taken in a trial of the OX40 agonist ivuxolimab. This chain uses TRBV11-2 with TRBJ1-2; the D is unclear. As DNA, the CDR3 is TGTGCCAGCAGCTTAGATCGGGGTGGATATGGCTACACCTTC. Translating gives CASSLDRGGYGYTF.